Following are 28 T cell receptor beta chains from one sample sequenced in a study of identical twins. Each CDR3 protein is one row after TCRdb ran MiXCR on the 5' RACE reads. The sample records hundreds of thousands of distinct CDR3 sequences, roughly 20% being singletons. These same data were also listed under a study on T cells expressing NK-cell markers.

Sequencing used PBMCs. The receptors were sampled from a woman younger than 30 in good health.

This clonotype has just a few counts. This rearrangement joins TRBV7-9 to TRBJ2-7, with TRBD1 matching 11 bases. The J segment lost 5 bases and the V segment lost 5 bases, leaving 5 bases of the junction unmatched. This CDR3 spans 14 amino acids. Germline values: CDR1 SEHNR, CDR2 FQNEAQ (reference sequence). The CDR3 spells CASSTGQGADEQYF. The DNA for the CDR3 is TGTGCCAGCAGCACCGGACAGGGGGCAGACGAGCAGTACTTC. Full variable domain (outside the CDR3, taken from reference TRBV7-9 and TRBJ2-7): DTGVSQNPRHKITKRGQNVTFRCDPISEHNRLYWYRQTLGQGPEFLTYFQNEAQLEKSRLLSDRFSAERPKGSFSTLEIQRTEQGDSAMYLCASSTGQGADEQYFGPGTRLTVT.

This clonotype was observed many times. Mismatch with germline at one junction end may stem from a read error. The rearrangement uses TRBV5-1 and TRBJ1-2, with unresolved D. The germline V gene has CDR1 SGHRS and CDR2 YFSETQ. The length of the CDR3 is 13 residues. CDR3 amino acids: CASSFGTNYGYTF. For the CDR3, the DNA is TGTGCCAGCAGCTTCGGGACTAACTATGGCTACACCTTC.

The rearrangement uses TRBV4-2 and TRBJ1-2, with D maybe TRBD1 (5 bases). The germline CDR1 and CDR2 sequences are LGHNA and YNFKEQ. Trimming stripped 5 bases from V and 1 base from J, with 8 bases between. The CDR3 has 13 amino acids. CDR3 DNA sequence: TGTGCCAGCAGCTCTCAGGGTAACTATGGCTACACCTTC. It encodes CASSSQGNYGYTF.

This clonotype occurred a few times. The chain is built from TRBV20-1 and TRBJ2-3; 12 bases map to TRBD2. Per germline, CDR1 DFQATT and CDR2 SNEGSKA (reference sequence). Trimming removed 6 bases from V and 1 base from J; junction bases left unmatched: 11. The CDR3 has 17 residues. The CDR3 DNA reads TGCAGTGCCAGACTAGCGGGGGCCCCGGGGGGCACAGATACGCAGTATTTT. This codes for CSARLAGAPGGTDTQYF.

In this sample, this clonotype turned up a few times. The chain combines TRBV20-1 with TRBJ2-1, with TRBD1 matching 8 bases. Germline V gene lookup returns CDR1 DFQATT and CDR2 SNEGSKA (reference sequence). This CDR3 region has 14 residues. Trimming at V came to 6 bases and at J to 6 bases, leaving 10 bases not matched to a gene. Here the CDR3 DNA reads TGCAGTGCCCCTTGGACAGGGCACAGCAATGAGCAGTTCTTC. It translates to CSAPWTGHSNEQFF.

This clonotype showed up just a few times. This chain links TRBV25-1 with TRBJ1-5, with TRBD1 identical over 8 bases. This CDR3 comprises 15 residues. V lost 3 bases and J lost 3; bases outside the gene matches: 4. CDR1 is MGHDK and CDR2 is SYGVNS in the germline V gene. The CDR3 DNA reads TGTGCCAGCAGTGATTCGACAGGGGACAATCAGCCCCAGCATTTT. Amino acid sequence: CASSDSTGDNQPQHF.

This clonotype has just a few counts. The chain recombines TRBV28 with TRBJ2-4, with 9 bases lining up with TRBD2. Losses at the gene ends were 1 base for V and 5 bases for J; bases not matched to a gene: 6. The CDR3 totals 16 residues. The germline gives CDR1 MDHEN, CDR2 SYDVKM. CDR3 sequence: CASSLSLAGRENIQYF. CDR3 nucleotides: TGTGCCAGCAGTTTATCCCTAGCGGGACGGGAAAACATTCAGTACTTC.

The J gene is TRBJ1-1, the V gene TRBV6-1; a possible D gene is TRBD1 (5 bases). The CDR3 covers 14 residues. The germline V gene encodes CDR1 MNHNS and CDR2 SASEGT. The V and J ends lost 7 bases and 1 base respectively, with 13 bases between them. The CDR3 region is CASIPGPQNTEAFF. The CDR3 DNA follows: TGTGCCAGCATTCCGGGACCCCAGAACACTGAAGCTTTCTTT.

This chain uses TRBV20-1 with TRBJ2-3; 7 bases are a match to TRBD2. The V and J ends lost 6 bases and 9 bases, in that order; junction bases with no gene match: 15. This CDR3 contains 14 residues. Per germline, CDR1 DFQATT and CDR2 SNEGSKA (reference sequence). The CDR3 bases are TGCAGTGCCCCTAGCGGCATACCCCCAAGGACGCAGTATTTT. As protein: CSAPSGIPPRTQYF.

This clonotype was seen only a few times. The chain employs TRBV11-2 and TRBJ1-1; no reliable D call. Germline V lookup: CDR1 SGHAT, CDR2 FQNNGV. The CDR3 length is 14 residues. Trimming took 6 bases from V and 4 from J, leaving 15 bases between them. CDR3 nucleotides: TGTGCCAGCAGGGCCACAGTTTTCGTCACTGAAGCTTTCTTT. Translated: CASRATVFVTEAFF.

V gene TRBV20-1 combines with J gene TRBJ2-1; 7 positions match TRBD2. Germline V gives CDR1 DFQATT, CDR2 SNEGSKA (reference sequence). This CDR3 is built from 12 residues. V gave up 6 bases and J gave up 10 bases; unmatched junction bases: 9. As DNA, the CDR3 is TGCAGTGCCCCTCCAGCGGGGCCAGAGCAGTTCTTC. Translated, it gives CSAPPAGPEQFF.

This clonotype was detected only a few times. The chain has TRBV5-1 and TRBJ2-3; 10 bases align to TRBD2. Trimming removed 2 bases from V and 2 bases from J; junction bases left unmatched: 11. Germline CDR1 SGHRS, CDR2 YFSETQ. The CDR3 has 18 residues. CDR3 sequence reads: CASSFSGGPQRYTDTQYF. DNA of the CDR3: TGCGCCAGCAGCTTTAGCGGGGGGCCGCAACGGTACACAGATACGCAGTATTTT. Filled out from reference TRBV5-1 and TRBJ2-3, the complete variable domain reads KAGVTQTPRYLIKTRGQQVTLSCSPISGHRSVSWYQQTPGQGLQFLFEYFSETQRNKGNFPGRFSGRQFSNSRSEMNVSTLELGDSALYLCASSFSGGPQRYTDTQYFGPGTRLTVL.

This clonotype has just a few counts. This chain uses TRBV28 with TRBJ2-3, with no clear D. Trimming cost V 4 bases and J 2 bases, with 13 bases left between them. The CDR3 totals 15 residues. Germline V gene lookup returns CDR1 MDHEN and CDR2 SYDVKM. The CDR3 DNA reads TGTGCCAGCAGTTCCCTGTTCCAGCACACAGATACGCAGTATTTT. Translated: CASSSLFQHTDTQYF.

This clonotype was counted a few times. The chain has TRBV7-2 and TRBJ2-7, with TRBD1 matching over 10 bases. From germline, CDR1 is SGHTA and CDR2 FQGNSA. The CDR3 consists of 15 residues. Trimming removed 5 bases from V and 3 bases from J; junction bases left unmatched: 7. The CDR3, as DNA: TGTGCCAGCAGCGTCTCCGGGACAGGGGACTACGAGCAGTACTTC. As protein: CASSVSGTGDYEQYF. The full variable domain, rest sourced from reference TRBV7-2 and TRBJ2-7, is GAGVSQSPSNKVTEKGKDVELRCDPISGHTALYWYRQSLGQGLEFLIYFQGNSAPDKSGLPSDRFSAERTGGSVSTLTIQRTQQEDSAVYLCASSVSGTGDYEQYFGPGTRLTVT.

In its sample, this clonotype was seen a few times. The gene calls are TRBV5-1 and TRBJ2-1; 10 bases match TRBD2. Per the germline V gene, CDR1 is SGHRS and CDR2 is YFSETQ. This CDR3 has 14 residues. The junction had 2 bases not matched to a gene; V was cut back by 0 bases and J by 8 bases. In DNA, the CDR3 is TGCGCCAGCAGCTTGGAAGGGACTAGCGATGAGCAGTTCTTC. Translating gives CASSLEGTSDEQFF.

The chain employs TRBV27 and TRBJ2-5, with D possibly being TRBD1 (6 bases). CDR1 is MNHEY, CDR2 SMNVEV, per germline (reference sequence). This CDR3 is 13 amino acids long. V lost 7 bases, J lost 5 bases, and 14 bases lay in between. The CDR3 DNA sequence: TGTGCCAGCAAGATTACAGGGCGGGAGACCCAGTACTTC. Translation: CASKITGRETQYF.

This clonotype has just a few counts. V and J are TRBV9 and TRBJ2-7, with TRBD1 matching over 8 bases. The trim removed 3 bases at V and 0 bases at J, leaving 2 bases unmatched. The CDR3 spans 14 residues. The germline gives CDR1 SGDLS, CDR2 YYNGEE. For the CDR3, the DNA is TGTGCCAGCAGCGCAGGGGGCGCCTCCTACGAGCAGTACTTC. It is translated as CASSAGGASYEQYF.

The gene calls are TRBV4-1 and TRBJ2-1; TRBD1 agrees at 11 bases. V shed 7 bases and J 4 bases; nucleotides not matched to a gene: 3. CDR3 length: 14 residues. Per germline, CDR1 MGHRA and CDR2 YSYEKL. In DNA form, the CDR3 reads TGCGCCAGCACCCGGGACAGGGGGTACAATGAGCAGTTCTTC. Translation gives CASTRDRGYNEQFF.

Concerning this clonotype: A read error may produce the germline difference seen at one junction end. The chain is built from TRBV10-3 and TRBJ2-5; 9 bases match TRBD2. The CDR3 has 18 amino acids. Per the germline V gene, CDR1 is ENHRY and CDR2 is SYGVKD. In nucleotides, the CDR3 is TGTGCCATCAGTGAGTTCCCTCCTTTAGCGGGAGCCTTAGAGACCAAGTACTTC. Translated: CAISEFPPLAGALETKYF.

This clonotype has a handful of counts. The chain joins TRBV7-9 to TRBJ2-2; 8 bases agree with TRBD1. J lost 4 bases, V lost 3 bases, and 4 bases had no gene match. Per the germline V gene, CDR1 is SEHNR and CDR2 is FQNEAQ (reference sequence). The CDR3 consists of 15 residues. In DNA form, the CDR3 reads TGTGCCAGCAGCTTTACAGGGGGAAGCACCGGGGAGCTGTTTTTT. Translated, it gives CASSFTGGSTGELFF.

CDR3 sequence: CASSQWGSGRGANEQFF. For the CDR3, the DNA is TGTGCCAGCAGCCAGTGGGGTAGCGGGAGAGGGGCCAATGAGCAGTTCTTC. V usage is TRBV3-1 and J usage is TRBJ2-1; 9 positions match TRBD2. This CDR3 is 17 amino acids long. Looked up from germline, CDR1 is LGHDT and CDR2 is YNNKEL (reference sequence). With 3 bases clipped from V and 6 bases from J, the junction kept 12 bases outside the gene matches.

This chain links TRBV13 with TRBJ2-7; 12 nucleotides agree with TRBD1. There are 16 residues in the CDR3. Trimming cost V 4 bases and J 0 bases; bases outside gene matches: 4. CDR1 is PRHDT and CDR2 is FYEKMQ in the germline V gene (reference sequence). CDR3 nucleotide sequence: TGTGCCAGCAGCTCCGGGACAGGGGGCGTCTCCTACGAGCAGTACTTC. It is translated as CASSSGTGGVSYEQYF.

The chain is built from TRBV9 and TRBJ2-1; tentatively, D is TRBD2 (5 bases). CDR1 is SGDLS and CDR2 is YYNGEE in the germline V gene. V lost 0 bases and J lost 6, with 13 bases in between. The CDR3 length is 15 residues. CDR3 amino acids: CASSVAASLGNEQFF. CDR3 DNA sequence: TGTGCCAGCAGCGTAGCGGCTAGCTTAGGCAATGAGCAGTTCTTC.

The V gene is TRBV7-9, the J gene TRBJ1-2, with 9 bases identical to TRBD1. The germline V gene encodes CDR1 SEHNR and CDR2 FQNEAQ (reference sequence). V was pared by 5 bases and J by 9 bases, with 19 bases of the junction left unmatched. The CDR3 spans 17 residues. The CDR3 DNA is TGTGCCAGCAGCCCTGTGGACAGGGGACTACCAACGCCCCGCTACACCTTC. Protein product: CASSPVDRGLPTPRYTF.

The chain joins TRBV20-1 to TRBJ1-1; 7 bases agree with TRBD1. V lost 4 bases and J lost 1; bases outside the gene matches: 6. The CDR3 extends over 14 amino acids. Germline loops: CDR1 DFQATT, CDR2 SNEGSKA (reference sequence). CDR3 sequence: CSATGGQANTEAFF. DNA for the CDR3: TGCAGTGCTACGGGAGGACAGGCGAACACTGAAGCTTTCTTT.

The chain couples TRBV4-3 to TRBJ2-1; D gene uncertain. Per germline, CDR1 LGHNA and CDR2 YSLEER. V dropped 8 bases and J dropped 4 bases, with 12 bases sitting between them. The CDR3 has 13 residues. CDR3 in amino acids: CASYSTVYNEQFF. CDR3 in DNA: TGCGCCAGCTATAGTACAGTGTACAATGAGCAGTTCTTC.

This chain uses TRBV27 with TRBJ2-3; D call uncertain. The CDR3 covers 14 residues. The germline V gene has CDR1 MNHEY and CDR2 SMNVEV (reference sequence). The ends were cut back, 6 bases at V and 6 bases at J, with 16 bases in the middle. This CDR3 is CASRKLGGLDTQYF. The CDR3 bases are TGTGCCAGCAGAAAGTTAGGCGGCTTGGATACGCAGTATTTT.

This clonotype was seen a handful of times. The gene calls are TRBV12-3 or TRBV12-4 and TRBJ2-7; 10 bases are a match to TRBD2. V was pared by 7 bases and J by 1 base, with 4 bases of the junction left unmatched. The CDR3 is 14 residues long. This chain's CDR3 is CASTRTSGSYEQYF. The CDR3 coding sequence is TGTGCCAGCACGCGGACTAGCGGTTCCTACGAGCAGTACTTC.